This entry is about one T cell receptor (beta chain). This clonotype was counted only a few times. Its antigen is unknown. No much larger clone is present one base from it, and per-base qualities are unavailable. This sample was included in a study of T cell repertoires in cytomegalovirus infection (dated by TCRdb to between 2018 and 2021). Broadly, across the study: Peptide stimulations targeted recently identified HLA-C-restricted CMV epitopes, whose presentation resists viral immunomodulation, together with well-studied HLA-B-restricted epitopes. Because public TCR beta signatures pointed to carriage of CMV infection together with the matching HLA type, the HLA type of each donor mattered for the analysis.

Results the study describes overall, beyond this receptor: The ex vivo response was dominated by HLA-C-restricted CMV-specific TCR beta clonotypes, which also provided the single most frequent clonotype in two of eight donors. In both this cohort and an independent cohort of a few hundred donors, the cumulative frequency of public TCR beta family members distinguished carriers of CMV infection plus the relevant HLA type.

Reads for this sample came from an Illumina HiSeq 1500. TCRdb itself trimmed the public reads at Q25 with fastp, ran MiXCR and retained productive beta chains. Duplicate CDR3 protein sequences are folded into a single record with the most common DNA and genes. The sample profile shows around 770,000 distinct CDR3 sequences; around 29% of them were found once. Clones ranked in the top ten supply about 12% of the sample. Taken with the paper, the label for treatment or condition translates to: in vitro stimulation with specific CMV peptide epitopes to enrich CMV-specific T cells. The sample in question was cultured CD8+ T cells from PBMCs, obtained from culture after CMV antigen stimulation. This TCR derives from a human donor in good health (CMV status not recorded). Some clones in this sample may be carry-over from other donors' samples.

CDR3 region: CASLRNTGELFF. The DNA sequence reads TGTGCCAGCCTCAGGAACACCGGGGAGCTGTTTTTT. The chain couples TRBV6-1 to TRBJ2-2; there is no confident call for the D gene. CDR1 and CDR2, per the germline V gene, are MNHNS and SASEGT. V and J lose 8 bases and 1 base, and a span of 5 bases separates them. Reading from cysteine to phenylalanine, the CDR3 counts 12 amino acids. Just the 36-base CDR3 DNA is kept, in frame starting at base 1.